Here is one T cell receptor (beta chain) with its context. The clone's antigen remains unknown. It has no much larger one-base neighbor in the sample; base qualities were not kept. Cut back by 7 bases and 7 bases, the V and J ends lie 10 bases apart. From cysteine to phenylalanine, the CDR3 is 12 amino acids long. Only CDR3 DNA is held: 36 bases, read in frame from base 1. According to the germline V gene, CDR1 reads KGHDR and CDR2 reads SFDVKD. This record belongs to a study of blood T cell repertoires in COVID-19 (dated by TCRdb to the early 2020s). For context, the study as a whole: Samples from collaborators originated in the United States, Italy and Spain and spanned both the acute and convalescent phases of COVID-19. Where HLA class I and class II types were available, the types were taken from metadata supplied by the sample provider, not from assay-based typing. A de-identified subject ID, COVID-19 status, age in years and sex were almost always included in the sample metadata. Samples came from the ongoing ImmuneRACE study (first 160 participants) plus 1,254 subjects from 6 global collaborators. The repertoires were made available in a free public database intended to serve as a resource for research on the immune response to SARS-CoV-2. The prospective study material was composed of cDNA or gDNA derived from T cells, B-cell-depleted T cells, or PBMCs. Deeply sampled blood TCRbeta repertoires from subjects exposed to, actively infected with, or recovered from COVID-19 were included in the dataset.

TCRbeta CDR3 regions were amplified from genomic DNA using the immunoSEQ Assay, a bias-controlled multiplex PCR. Processing in the source paper ran as follows. Within the assay, amplification of reference gene primers was used to estimate how many nucleated cells each sample contained. To quantify the absolute abundance of each unique TCRbeta CDR3 rearrangement, sequence reads were collapsed and filtered. For each sample, productive Simpson clonality was calculated by taking the square root of Simpson's diversity index across productive rearrangements. TCRdb carries this immuneACCESS record with in-frame sequences only. Its versions omit some clonotypes, under half of them owing to an unresolved V gene in the studies checked, with the rest unexplained. Clonal size and the V and J genes are those of that table, whereas D and trimming came from the DNA. Within this sample are about 72,000 clones, with 85% to 90% of them counted one time only. The leading ten clones occupy 11% of the sample.

The paper's findings and limits, for the study overall: The quantity of clinical and demographic metadata differed by source and by participant and was supplied without curation.

Collaborating institutions collected whole blood in K2EDTA tubes following their own protocols. Collaborator samples were shipped for TCRbeta analysis as frozen whole blood, isolated PBMCs, or DNA extracted from either sample type. The chain links TRBV24-1 with TRBJ2-1; TRBD2 could be the D gene, as 6 bases match. Specimen: peripheral blood. The sequence was collected from a man aged 65 to 85 with active or convalescent COVID-19. Here is the DNA: TGTGCCACCAGCGGGAGCGGGAATGAGCAGTTCTTC. This translates into CATSGSGNEQFF.